This TCR beta chain emerged from a study of technical replicates of blood from a few donors (dated 2017 in TCRdb). The library was generated by the immunoSEQ multiplex PCR assay. TCRdb took over this immuneACCESS table, retaining in-frame rearrangements with V and J assigned. Such tables are incomplete; in checked studies, under half of the missing clones stem from an unresolved V gene, and the remainder is unexplained. A total of 65,000 to 95,000 clones appear in this sample, about 97% of them only once. The ten largest clonotypes hold under 0.2% of the sample. CDR1 and CDR2, looked up from the germline V gene, are SGHDT and YYEEEE. Clipping removes 0 bases from V and 9 bases from J, with 5 as the unmatched junction base count. Counted from cysteine to phenylalanine, this CDR3 has 14 amino acids. Only the CDR3 DNA is retained, 42 bases long and in frame from the first base. Details on this clone: This receptor's antigen is unknown. No base qualities exist here, and no much larger clone lies one base off it.

This clonotype was obtained from a human donor in good health. The sequence joins TRBV5-6 to TRBJ2-1; TRBD1 aligns with 8 central bases. Input material: T cells isolated from PBMCs. The encoded CDR3 is CASSLGTGFSEQFF. The DNA sequence is TGTGCCAGCAGCTTGGGGACAGGGTTTTCTGAGCAGTTCTTC.